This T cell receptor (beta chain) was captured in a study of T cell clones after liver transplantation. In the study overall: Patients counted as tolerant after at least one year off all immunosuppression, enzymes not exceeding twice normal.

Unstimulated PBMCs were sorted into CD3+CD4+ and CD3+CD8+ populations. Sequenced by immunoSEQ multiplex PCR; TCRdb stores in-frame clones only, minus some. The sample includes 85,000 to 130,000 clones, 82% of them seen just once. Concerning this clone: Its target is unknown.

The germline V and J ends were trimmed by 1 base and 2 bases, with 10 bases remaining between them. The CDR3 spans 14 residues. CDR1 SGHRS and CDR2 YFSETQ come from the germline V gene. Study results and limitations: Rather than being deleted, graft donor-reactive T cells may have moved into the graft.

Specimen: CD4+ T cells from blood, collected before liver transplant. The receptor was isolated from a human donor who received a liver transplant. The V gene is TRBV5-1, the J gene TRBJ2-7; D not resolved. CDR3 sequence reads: CASSLFQSTYEQYF. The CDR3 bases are TGCGCCAGCAGCTTGTTCCAGAGTACCTACGAGCAGTACTTC. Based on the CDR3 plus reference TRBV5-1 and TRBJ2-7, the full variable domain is KAGVTQTPRYLIKTRGQQVTLSCSPISGHRSVSWYQQTPGQGLQFLFEYFSETQRNKGNFPGRFSGRQFSNSRSEMNVSTLELGDSALYLCASSLFQSTYEQYFGPGTRLTVT.